What follows describes a single TCR beta chain. The record originates from a study of blood T cell repertoires in COVID-19. As for the study in general: Both acute and convalescent COVID-19 samples were obtained from the United States, Italy and Spain. In each case, the material was cDNA or gDNA derived from T cells, B-cell-depleted T cells, or PBMCs.

Authors' data handling: Reference gene primer amplification gave estimated nucleated cell counts. Produced via immunoSEQ multiplex PCR; TCRdb's table is partial and in-frame only. D and trimming come from the DNA, and the V and J calls and clone size come from that table. The sample shows hundreds of thousands of clones, approximately 89% of them seen only once. The CDR3 covers 16 residues. J lost 4 bases, V lost 3 bases, and 6 bases had no gene match. The germline V gene has CDR1 SGHNT and CDR2 YENEEA. Material: peripheral blood. V and J are TRBV11-3 and TRBJ2-1; 10 nucleotides align to TRBD2. The TCR comes from a young woman who had recovered from COVID-19. CDR3 bases: TGTGCCAGCAGCTTGGTTCTAGCGGGAGCGTACAATGAGCAGTTCTTC. Translating it yields CASSLVLAGAYNEQFF. Full variable domain (remainder filled in from reference TRBV11-3 and TRBJ2-1): EAGVVQSPRYKIIEKKQPVAFWCNPISGHNTLYWYLQNLGQGPELLIRYENEEAVDDSQLPKDRFSAERLKGVDSTLKIQPAELGDSAVYLCASSLVLAGAYNEQFFGPGTRLTVL.